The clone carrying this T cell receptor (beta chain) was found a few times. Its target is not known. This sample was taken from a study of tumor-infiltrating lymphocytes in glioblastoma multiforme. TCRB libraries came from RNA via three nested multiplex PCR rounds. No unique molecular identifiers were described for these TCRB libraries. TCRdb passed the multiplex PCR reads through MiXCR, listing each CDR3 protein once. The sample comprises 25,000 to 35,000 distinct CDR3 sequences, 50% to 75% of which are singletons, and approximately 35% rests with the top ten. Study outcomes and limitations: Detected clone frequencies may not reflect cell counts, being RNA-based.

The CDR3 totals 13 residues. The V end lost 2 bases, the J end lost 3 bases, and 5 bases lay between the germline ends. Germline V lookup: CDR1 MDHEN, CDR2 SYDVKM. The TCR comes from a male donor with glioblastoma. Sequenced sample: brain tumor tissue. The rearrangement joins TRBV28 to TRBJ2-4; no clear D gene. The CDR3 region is CASSLPHKNIQYF. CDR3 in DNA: TGTGCCAGCAGTTTACCACACAAAAACATTCAGTACTTC.